This passage covers 17 T cell receptor beta chains from one sample sequenced in a study of cytomegalovirus exposure and HLA in healthy donors. The PCR was carried out with 60 Vbeta primers and 13 Jbeta primers. TCRdb's copy holds only in-frame clones and misses some; the assay was immunoSEQ multiplex PCR. The table records over 150,000 clones, about 76% of them present only once. The sequenced sample was PBMCs. Receptors originate from a male donor in good health and CMV-seropositive.

This clone appeared a few times. V and J are TRBV6-5 and TRBJ2-1, with D uncertain. From germline, CDR1 is MNHEY and CDR2 SVGAGI. The CDR3 is 13 amino acids. V was shortened by 2 bases and J by 8 bases, with 10 bases between the two germline ends. The CDR3 sequence: CASSYGYEDEQFF. For the CDR3, the DNA is TGTGCCAGCAGTTACGGATATGAGGATGAGCAGTTCTTC.

The chain carries TRBV5-6 and TRBJ1-4; 9 bases agree with TRBD1. Germline V gene sequence: CDR1 SGHDT, CDR2 YYEEEE. The V and J ends lost 4 bases and 5 bases, in that order; junction bases with no gene match: 6. The CDR3 runs 15 residues. The CDR3 DNA reads as TGTGCCAGCAGCCTACCCGGGACAGGGAATGAAAAACTGTTTTTT. Translated, it gives CASSLPGTGNEKLFF.

The chain has TRBV5-1 and TRBJ2-7; 7 bases are shared with TRBD1. This CDR3 spans 14 amino acids. V was pared by 2 bases and J by 6 bases, with 8 bases of the junction left unmatched. Germline loops: CDR1 SGHRS, CDR2 YFSETQ. CDR3 residues: CASSFTGEIGEQYF. CDR3 nucleotides: TGCGCCAGCAGCTTCACAGGGGAGATCGGCGAGCAGTACTTC.

This clone showed up just a few times. The V call is TRBV2, the J call TRBJ2-3, with D uncertain. The CDR3 length is 12 residues. Germline V gene sequence: CDR1 SNHLY, CDR2 FYNNEI. Trimming pared 5 bases from V and 4 bases from J, leaving 7 bases between. The CDR3 is CASSLIPDTQYF. CDR3 nucleotides: TGTGCCAGCAGTCTTATCCCAGATACGCAGTATTTT.

This clone was seen more than once but under ten times. V usage is TRBV5-4 and J usage is TRBJ1-1; 7 positions agree with TRBD1. Germline loops: CDR1 SGHNT, CDR2 YYREEE (reference sequence). CDR3 length equals 15 residues. V shed 3 bases and J 3 bases; nucleotides not matched to a gene: 8. The CDR3 loop is CASSSSGTVDTEAFF. In DNA, the CDR3 is TGTGCCAGCAGCTCATCCGGGACAGTGGACACTGAAGCTTTCTTT.

The rearrangement joins TRBV5-1 to TRBJ2-7; 10 bases agree with TRBD1. J lost 2 bases, V lost 4 bases, and 6 bases had no gene match. The CDR3 is 15 amino acids. Germline loops: CDR1 SGHRS, CDR2 YFSETQ. The CDR3: CASSLGTGVAYEQYF. CDR3 sequence (DNA): TGCGCCAGCAGCCTTGGGACAGGGGTAGCCTACGAGCAGTACTTC.

This clone showed up just a few times. The V gene is TRBV25-1, the J gene TRBJ1-1, with D unclear. The ends were cut back, 5 bases at V and 0 bases at J, with 10 bases in the middle. Germline V CDR1 and CDR2: MGHDK, SYGVNS. CDR3 length equals 14 residues. The CDR3 coding sequence is TGTGCCAGCAGTCGGGGAGGGATGAACACTGAAGCTTTCTTT. It yields the protein CASSRGGMNTEAFF.

This clone showed up just once. This chain links TRBV12-5 with TRBJ1-1; 9 nucleotides align to TRBD1. This CDR3 has 16 amino acids. CDR1 LGHNT and CDR2 FRNRAP come from the germline V gene. The V segment lost 2 bases and the J segment 4 bases; nucleotides outside the gene matches: 8. CDR3 loop: CASGLPRGTGSTEAFF. CDR3 DNA sequence: TGTGCTAGTGGTTTGCCACGGGGGACAGGGAGCACTGAAGCTTTCTTT.

V usage is TRBV7-9 and J usage is TRBJ2-5; TRBD1 matches at 9 bases. J was trimmed by 4 bases and V by 5 bases; bases with no gene match: 11. The CDR3 loop spans 16 amino acids. Germline V gene sequence: CDR1 SEHNR, CDR2 FQNEAQ (reference sequence). CDR3 residues: CASSNGQGRVGETQYF. The CDR3 DNA follows: TGTGCCAGCAGCAACGGACAGGGGAGGGTTGGAGAGACCCAGTACTTC.

This rearrangement joins TRBV4-3 to TRBJ2-1; D is ambiguous. The CDR3 loop spans 12 amino acids. The V gene lost 2 bases and the J gene lost 9 bases, with 8 bases spanning the gap. Germline V gene sequence: CDR1 LGHNA, CDR2 YSLEER. CDR3 coding DNA: TGCGCCAGCAGCCAAAATCCACTTGAGCAGTTCTTC. This encodes CASSQNPLEQFF.

The CDR3 DNA reads TGTGCCAGCAGCCAAAGCCCTTATACGCAGTATTTT. This codes for CASSQSPYTQYF. V is TRBV7-6 and J is TRBJ2-3; no clear D gene. Germline V lookup: CDR1 SGHVS, CDR2 FNYEAQ. The CDR3 spans 12 residues. V was trimmed by 5 bases and J by 7 bases, leaving 10 bases between them.

The chain links TRBV19 to TRBJ1-2; D may be TRBD1 (6 bases). This CDR3 contains 13 residues. The germline CDR1 and CDR2 sequences are LNHDA and SQIVND (reference sequence). The V end was cut by 5 bases, the J end by 7 bases, with 14 bases between. DNA of the CDR3: TGTGCCAGTAGTTTTCAAGGGGGAAGTGGCTACACCTTC. Amino acid sequence: CASSFQGGSGYTF.

V usage is TRBV11-2 and J usage is TRBJ2-2; unclear D gene. Trimming cost V 1 base and J 0 bases, with 12 bases left between them. CDR1 SGHAT and CDR2 FQNNGV come from the germline V gene. This CDR3 is 17 amino acids long. The CDR3 loop is CASSLVRVPSNTGELFF. The CDR3 DNA sequence: TGTGCCAGCAGCTTAGTACGGGTCCCTTCGAACACCGGGGAGCTGTTTTTT. Full variable domain (outside the CDR3, taken from reference TRBV11-2 and TRBJ2-2): EAGVAQSPRYKIIEKRQSVAFWCNPISGHATLYWYQQILGQGPKLLIQFQNNGVVDDSQLPKDRFSAERLKGVDSTLKIQPAKLEDSAVYLCASSLVRVPSNTGELFFGEGSRLTVL.

J is TRBJ2-5 and V is TRBV6-5; 11 bases line up with TRBD1. Gene TRBJ2-7 matches the end of the DNA better, so the J call may be wrong. This CDR3 comprises 16 residues. In germline, CDR1 is MNHEY, CDR2 SVGAGI. CDR3 sequence: CASSYTSGTGGYEQYF. CDR3 DNA sequence: TGTGCCAGCAGTTACACATCCGGGACAGGGGGCTACGAGCAGTACTTC.

The J gene is TRBJ1-5, the V gene TRBV30; 9 nucleotides match TRBD1. The germline gives CDR1 GTSNPN, CDR2 SVGIG (reference sequence). This CDR3 has 15 amino acids. Trimming at V came to 1 base and at J to 3 bases, leaving 4 bases not matched to a gene. The CDR3 DNA sequence: TGTGCCTGGAGTGACAGGGGGCTTTTCAATCAGCCCCAGCATTTT. It codes for CAWSDRGLFNQPQHF.

The genes are TRBV7-9 and TRBJ2-7; unclear D gene. Trimming took off 5 bases at V and 3 bases at J, with 14 bases between the two ends. The germline V gene has CDR1 SEHNR and CDR2 FQNEAQ (reference sequence). The CDR3 has 14 residues. CDR3 DNA: TGTGCCAGCAGCCATCACGACAAGCACTACGAGCAGTACTTC. It codes for CASSHHDKHYEQYF.

This clone came up a few times. The rearrangement uses TRBV5-1 and TRBJ1-5; no clear D gene. The CDR3 is 15 residues long. Germline loops: CDR1 SGHRS, CDR2 YFSETQ. Trimming took off 0 bases at V and 0 bases at J, with 7 bases between the two ends. CDR3 protein: CASSLDGDSNQPQHF. CDR3 coding DNA: TGCGCCAGCAGCTTGGACGGAGATAGCAATCAGCCCCAGCATTTT.